Below, 26 T cell receptor beta chains from the same sample are listed, as sequenced in a study of regulatory T cells in long-lasting Graves disease (dated by TCRdb to about 2021). Library generation was performed with multiplex PCR. The run used an Illumina HiSeq 4000. CDR3 regions were amplified by Arm-PCR with iRepertoire HTBI primers to construct TCR beta libraries. The raw public data were reprocessed by TCRdb itself: fastp quality trimming at Q25, MiXCR clonotype calling, in-frame beta chains only. Records with the same CDR3 protein are collapsed into one entry carrying the most frequent genes and DNA. Recorded for this sample are about 430,000 distinct CDR3 sequences; 21% of them occurred a single time. The leading ten clones occupy about 13% of the sample. Taken with the paper, the label for time point translates to: persistent/refractory GD, antithyroid drugs over 5 years with positive TRAb. For both TCR sequencing and RNA sequencing, RNA was extracted from PBMCs in TRIzol.

The material was peripheral blood mononuclear cells (PBMCs), obtained when the disease was refractory, from a patient treated with antithyroid drugs. The receptors derive from a female donor with Graves disease.

The table lists this clonotype with many counts. The V call is TRBV28, the J call TRBJ2-4; D unclear. Germline assignment: CDR1 MDHEN and CDR2 SYDVKM. The CDR3 has 15 amino acids. V lost 0 bases to trimming and J lost 2 bases, with 8 bases between them. The DNA of the CDR3 is TGTGCCAGCAGTTTATGGGCTCAACCCAAAAACATTCAGTACTTC. It codes for CASSLWAQPKNIQYF.

This clonotype was picked up many times. This rearrangement joins TRBV28 to TRBJ2-7; TRBD1 or TRBD2 may be the D gene (5 bases each). V lost 4 bases, J lost 7 bases, and 14 bases lay in between. This CDR3 is built from 13 residues. Germline assignment: CDR1 MDHEN and CDR2 SYDVKM. CDR3 sequence: CASSYPSGGEQYF. The CDR3 bases are TGTGCCAGCAGTTACCCCAGTGGGGGAGAGCAGTACTTC.

This clonotype was observed at least ten times. V gene TRBV27 combines with J gene TRBJ2-7, with 8 bases matching TRBD2. Germline V lookup: CDR1 MNHEY, CDR2 SMNVEV (reference sequence). The CDR3 length is 15 residues. V shed 4 bases, J shed 2 bases, and the junction held 7 bases outside the gene matches. The CDR3 here is CASSSPLGGAYEQYF. For the CDR3, the DNA is TGTGCCAGCAGTTCCCCCCTCGGGGGGGCCTACGAGCAGTACTTC.

This clonotype was seen many times. The chain couples TRBV29-1 to TRBJ1-2; TRBD1 matches 7 bases. The CDR3 contains 12 residues. Germline V lookup: CDR1 SQVTM, CDR2 ANQGSEA. Unmatched junction bases numbered 8, after V lost 4 bases and J lost 9 bases. CDR3 sequence: CSVVGGDSSYTF. The CDR3 DNA is TGCAGCGTTGTAGGTGGGGACAGCAGCTACACCTTC. The entire variable domain, with the rest obtained from reference TRBV29-1 and TRBJ1-2, is as follows: SAVISQKPSRDICQRGTSLTIQCQVDSQVTMMFWYRQQPGQSLTLIATANQGSEATYESGFVIDKFPISRPNLTFSTLTVSNMSPEDSSIYLCSVVGGDSSYTFGSGTRLTVV.

The CDR3, as DNA: TGCAGCGTTGAAGATTACCATTCTTCCGAGCAGTACTTC. Amino acids: CSVEDYHSSEQYF. The chain has TRBV29-1 and TRBJ2-7, with D unresolved. The CDR3 is 13 residues long. The V and J ends lost 0 bases and 6 bases respectively, with 12 bases between them. Germline values: CDR1 SQVTM, CDR2 ANQGSEA.

This clonotype turned up a few times. One end of the junction does not line up with germline, which may come from a read error. The chain joins TRBV20-1 to TRBJ2-7, with 10 bases identical to TRBD2. CDR3 size: 15 residues. Germline V gene lookup returns CDR1 DFQATT and CDR2 SNEGSKA (reference sequence). CDR3 sequence (DNA): TGCAGTGCTAGACCACTAGCGGGAAGCTCCTACGAGCAGTATTTC. Translated: CSARPLAGSSYEQYF.

This clonotype was found a few times. V and J are TRBV20-1 and TRBJ1-5; 8 positions match TRBD1. This CDR3 spans 15 amino acids. The V and J ends lost 5 bases and 1 base, in that order; junction bases with no gene match: 7. Germline V gives CDR1 DFQATT, CDR2 SNEGSKA (reference sequence). The CDR3 DNA reads TGCAGTGCTGGCCCCGACAGGGGAAGCAATCAGCCCCAGCATTTT. Translation: CSAGPDRGSNQPQHF.

In its sample, this clonotype was seen a few times. This sequence joins TRBV20-1 and TRBJ2-2; 12 bases fit TRBD2. There are 14 residues in the CDR3. Germline V gene data show CDR1 as DFQATT and CDR2 as SNEGSKA (reference sequence). Germline trimming cut 5 bases from V and 4 bases from J; bases unmatched to any gene: 2. The CDR3 DNA reads TGCAGTGCTGGACTAGCGGGAAGCACCGGGGAGCTGTTTTTT. This sequence encodes CSAGLAGSTGELFF.

In this sample, this clonotype turned up a few times. The CDR3 protein is CSVLGHNEKLFF. The CDR3 DNA is TGCAGCGTTTTAGGTCATAATGAAAAACTGTTTTTT. The chain has TRBV29-1 and TRBJ1-4; D remains unclear. Germline loops: CDR1 SQVTM, CDR2 ANQGSEA. V dropped 5 bases and J dropped 4 bases, with 8 bases sitting between them. The CDR3 runs to 12 residues.

This clonotype was observed many times. The J gene is TRBJ2-7, the V gene TRBV2; TRBD2 agrees at 8 bases. Per the germline V gene, CDR1 is SNHLY and CDR2 is FYNNEI. Trimming removed 7 bases from V and 3 bases from J; junction bases left unmatched: 11. CDR3 size: 15 residues. The CDR3 coding sequence is TGTGCCAGCAAGGTTTTTAGCGGGAAAAACTACGAGCAGTACTTC. Translated, it gives CASKVFSGKNYEQYF. The variable domain in full, with the rest retrieved from reference TRBV2 and TRBJ2-7, is EPEVTQTPSHQVTQMGQEVILRCVPISNHLYFYWYRQILGQKVEFLVSFYNNEISEKSEIFDDQFSVERPDGSNFTLKIRSTKLEDSAMYFCASKVFSGKNYEQYFGPGTRLTVT.

This clonotype was detected only a few times. The J gene is TRBJ2-7, the V gene TRBV29-1; possible D gene TRBD2, 5 bases. The CDR3 runs to 12 residues. Germline-derived CDR1 and CDR2 are SQVTM and ANQGSEA. Trimming removed 6 bases from V and 2 bases from J, with 11 bases in between. CDR3 sequence (DNA): TGCAGCGTCTCTGGGAGAACCTACGAGCAGTACTTC. Translating gives CSVSGRTYEQYF.

This clonotype occurred a few times. One junction end does not reproduce the germline sequence, and a read error may be involved. The genes are TRBV29-1 and TRBJ1-1; unclear D gene. Germline-derived CDR1 and CDR2 are SQVTM and ANQGSEA. The CDR3 contains 14 residues. The CDR3 bases are TGCAGCGTTGGGATTGGAGGGAAAGTCACTGGAGCTTTCTTT. This sequence encodes CSVGIGGKVTGAFF.

This clonotype was counted at least ten times. This chain links TRBV6-5 with TRBJ1-2; TRBD1 is a possible D gene (5 bases). The CDR3 length is 16 residues. The V end lost 1 base, the J end lost 6 bases, and 18 bases lay between the germline ends. Germline lookup yields CDR1 MNHEY and CDR2 SVGAGI. The DNA for the CDR3 is TGTGCCAGCAGTTACTGGCCGGGGCCCATGGTTGATGGCTACACCTTC. Amino acid sequence: CASSYWPGPMVDGYTF.

This chain links TRBV7-2 with TRBJ2-7; D perhaps matches TRBD2 (6 bases). The CDR3 runs 14 residues. Germline values: CDR1 SGHTA, CDR2 FQGNSA. With 5 bases removed from V and 0 bases from J, the gap between germline ends came to 11 bases. The DNA for the CDR3 is TGTGCCAGCAGCCGTAGGACTATCTCCTACGAGCAGTACTTC. Encoded protein: CASSRRTISYEQYF. Full variable domain (rest looked up from reference TRBV7-2 and TRBJ2-7): GAGVSQSPSNKVTEKGKDVELRCDPISGHTALYWYRQSLGQGLEFLIYFQGNSAPDKSGLPSDRFSAERTGGSVSTLTIQRTQQEDSAVYLCASSRRTISYEQYFGPGTRLTVT.

The chain couples TRBV6-1 to TRBJ2-3, with 7 nucleotides matching TRBD2. This CDR3 contains 15 residues. Germline V gene sequence: CDR1 MNHNS, CDR2 SASEGT. The V and J ends lost 6 bases and 1 base, in that order; junction bases with no gene match: 7. The CDR3 DNA reads as TGTGCCAGCAGCCCTCGGGCGGGAGGCACAGATACGCAGTATTTT. Translating gives CASSPRAGGTDTQYF.

The V and J genes are TRBV14 and TRBJ2-7; 8 positions match TRBD1. The germline CDR1 and CDR2 sequences are SGHDN and FVKESK. The CDR3 length is 14 residues. V lost 5 bases to trimming and J lost 4 bases; unmatched junction nucleotides: 7. The CDR3 is CASSGWDRRYEQYF. The CDR3 DNA sequence: TGTGCCAGCAGCGGATGGGACAGGCGTTACGAGCAGTACTTC. The full variable domain, its missing parts supplied by reference TRBV14 and TRBJ2-7, is EAGVTQFPSHSVIEKGQTVTLRCDPISGHDNLYWYRRVMGKEIKFLLHFVKESKQDESGMPNNRFLAERTGGTYSTLKVQPAELEDSGVYFCASSGWDRRYEQYFGPGTRLTVT.

Here the CDR3 reads CASSPFPGAGYAGELFF. The CDR3 DNA is TGTGCCAGCAGTCCTTTCCCGGGGGCGGGATACGCCGGGGAGCTGTTTTTT. The chain is built from TRBV11-2 and TRBJ2-2; D could derive from TRBD1 or TRBD2 (6 bases each). Germline CDR1 reads SGHAT; CDR2 reads FQNNGV. Trimming stripped 6 bases from V and 6 bases from J, with 23 bases between. CDR3 length equals 17 residues.

Notes on this clonotype: The CDR3 end shows no conserved phenylalanine or tryptophan, and so a read error is likely. The chain joins TRBV6-5 to TRBJ2-7; 10 positions match TRBD2. The CDR3 sequence is 15 residues long. The ends lost 4 bases at V and 0 bases at J; junction bases unmatched: 3. The germline CDR1 and CDR2 sequences are MNHEY and SVGAGI. The CDR3 bases are TGTGCCAGCAGTTCTAGCGGGGGATACTCCTACGAGCAGTACCTC. Amino acid sequence: CASSSSGGYSYEQYL.

Details on this clonotype: A clone one base away is much larger, so this may be a read error. CDR3 sequence reads: CASRDSLQETQYF. CDR3 nucleotide sequence: TGTGCCAGCAGAGACAGTCTCCAAGAGACCCAGTACTTC. V is TRBV12-3 or TRBV12-4 and J is TRBJ2-5; the D gene is possibly TRBD1 (5 bases). The CDR3 consists of 13 residues. Trimming shortened V by 6 bases and J by 1 base, and 9 bases separated the two germline ends.

This clonotype was counted ten times or more. This chain uses TRBV28 with TRBJ2-1; no definite D call. V lost 2 bases to trimming and J lost 7 bases, with 0 bases between them. The germline gives CDR1 MDHEN, CDR2 SYDVKM. The CDR3 is 10 residues long. The CDR3 protein is CASSLNEQFF. CDR3 DNA: TGTGCCAGCAGTTTAAATGAGCAGTTCTTC.

The sample holds a few counts of this clonotype. The genes are TRBV20-1 and TRBJ2-7, with D maybe TRBD1 (6 bases). V gave up 6 bases and J gave up 3 bases, with 15 bases separating them. The CDR3 length is 13 residues. From germline, CDR1 is DFQATT and CDR2 SNEGSKA (reference sequence). CDR3 loop: CSANQGSFYEQYF. DNA for the CDR3: TGCAGTGCAAATCAGGGGAGTTTCTACGAGCAGTACTTC.

This clonotype occurred a few times. The chain couples TRBV3-1 to TRBJ1-1; 7 bases align to TRBD1. Looked up from germline, CDR1 is LGHDT and CDR2 is YNNKEL (reference sequence). The CDR3 is made up of 14 amino acids. After removal of 3 bases from V and 4 bases from J, the junction contained 5 bases not matched to a gene. The CDR3 nucleotides read TGTGCCAGCAGCCACGATAACAGGGGCACTGAAGCTTTCTTT. It yields the protein CASSHDNRGTEAFF.

This clonotype was detected many times. The V call is TRBV29-1, the J call TRBJ1-1; the D gene is possibly TRBD1 (5 bases). The CDR3 loop spans 13 amino acids. The V gene's germline CDR1 is SQVTM and CDR2 ANQGSEA. V was cut by 5 bases and J by 1 base, with 11 bases left in between. The DNA for the CDR3 is TGCAGCGTTCGGCCGAGGGGGAACACTGAAGCTTTCTTT. Translating gives CSVRPRGNTEAFF.

The J gene is TRBJ2-7, the V gene TRBV5-4; perhaps TRBD2 as D (6 bases). The germline V gene has CDR1 SGHNT and CDR2 YYREEE (reference sequence). The CDR3 sequence is 13 residues long. Trimming pared 5 bases from V and 3 bases from J, leaving 12 bases between. Here the CDR3 DNA reads TGTGCCAGCAGACAAGGAGGGGTCTACGAGCAGTACTTC. Its translation is CASRQGGVYEQYF.

This clonotype was observed at least ten times. The chain employs TRBV20-1 and TRBJ1-5; D uncertain. V lost 3 bases to trimming and J lost 4 bases, with 13 bases between them. The CDR3 covers 14 residues. In germline, CDR1 is DFQATT, CDR2 SNEGSKA (reference sequence). CDR3 DNA sequence: TGCAGTGCTAGTGCTGGGTTGGGGAATCAGCCCCAGCATTTT. Its protein is CSASAGLGNQPQHF.

A few counts support this clonotype. The chain combines TRBV10-2 with TRBJ2-2; 8 bases fit TRBD2. The germline V gene has CDR1 WSHSY and CDR2 SAAADI. The V and J ends lost 10 bases and 4 bases, in that order; junction bases with no gene match: 20. The CDR3 loop spans 18 amino acids. The CDR3 here is CATGRGSIAGTVTGELFF. The DNA of the CDR3 is TGCGCCACCGGAAGGGGAAGTATAGCGGGAACCGTCACCGGGGAGCTGTTTTTT.